Sequencing of this TCR beta chain was carried out in a study of blood T cell repertoires in COVID-19. Patients in Seattle were enrolled during active infection, then followed longitudinally. Germline V gene lookup returns CDR1 ENHRY and CDR2 SYGVKD. With 0 bases removed from V and 12 bases from J, the gap between germline ends came to 23 bases. The CDR3 spans 17 residues. How the authors handled the data: Amplified reference gene primers provided the basis for estimating nucleated cell counts. Profiled with immunoSEQ multiplex PCR; TCRdb holds only in-frame clones, not every one. V and J calls and clone size come straight from that table; D and trimming were deduced from the DNA. The sample lists about 130,000 clones; 86% were seen once.

Specimen: peripheral blood. This clonotype was obtained from a woman aged 70-85 years with COVID-19, enrolled during active disease. V and J are TRBV10-3 and TRBJ1-4; TRBD1 might be the D (5 bases). CDR3 sequence (DNA): TGTGCCATCAGTGAGTCCCTAGGTAAAGGACAAAGCGTAGAACTGTTTTTT. It yields the protein CAISESLGKGQSVELFF.